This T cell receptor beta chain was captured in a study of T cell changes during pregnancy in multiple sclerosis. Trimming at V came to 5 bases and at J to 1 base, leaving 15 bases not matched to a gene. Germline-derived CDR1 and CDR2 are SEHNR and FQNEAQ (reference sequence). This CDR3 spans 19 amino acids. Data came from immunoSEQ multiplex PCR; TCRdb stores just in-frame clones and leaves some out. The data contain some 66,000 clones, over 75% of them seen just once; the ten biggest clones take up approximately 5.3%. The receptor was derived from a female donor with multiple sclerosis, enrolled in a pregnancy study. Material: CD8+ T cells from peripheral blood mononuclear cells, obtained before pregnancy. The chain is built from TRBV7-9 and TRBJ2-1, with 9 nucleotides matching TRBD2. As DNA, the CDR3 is TGTGCCAGCAGCCGCGGGACTAGCCACAGTGTAACGTCCTACAATGAGCAGTTCTTC. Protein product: CASSRGTSHSVTSYNEQFF.